This section outlines one T cell receptor (beta chain) sequence together with its context. In the original processing: Reference gene primer amplification gave estimated nucleated cell counts. Repertoires were generated with immunoSEQ multiplex PCR, while TCRdb's copy carries only in-frame clones and drops some. V, J and clone size reflect that table, while D and trimming were determined from the DNA. The sample records under 85,000 clones, about 86% being singletons. Trimming left V 5 bases short and J 1 base short, with 13 bases between. This CDR3 spans 15 amino acids. Germline assignment: CDR1 MNHEY and CDR2 SMNVEV (reference sequence). One Seattle source followed patients from active infection through their disease course. The record originates from a study of blood T cell repertoires in COVID-19.

The sequence came from a man aged 35 to 55 with COVID-19, enrolled during active disease. The rearrangement links TRBV27 to TRBJ2-3, with TRBD1 as a possible D gene (5 bases). Input material: peripheral blood. CDR3 residues: CASSRRQQRTDTQYF. The CDR3 region has the DNA TGTGCCAGCAGTCGGCGACAGCAACGCACAGATACGCAGTATTTT.